The source of this TCR beta chain is a study of Graves' ophthalmopathy and Graves' hyperthyroidism. On the study more broadly: No progression to ophthalmopathy over 18 months defined stable hyperthyroidism.

No donor had other autoimmune disease, uncontrolled infection, pregnancy or lactation. This clonotype was seen at least ten times. Its specificity is not known. From RNA, the CDR3 regions of TCR beta chains were amplified and sequenced. An opening RT-PCR round employed HTBI primers and preceded a second-round multiplex PCR. TCRdb itself ran the multiplex PCR reads through MiXCR, one entry per CDR3 protein. Of approximately 1.2 million distinct CDR3 sequences in the sample, 35% to 45% were seen once. Whole-study findings and limits: In blood appeared most of the expanded thyroid clonotypes whose frequency exceeded 0.001.

CDR1 is MNHNS, CDR2 SASEGT, per germline. The CDR3 has 13 residues. V was cut by 3 bases and J by 8 bases, with 13 bases left in between. This receptor was obtained from an adult man with Graves' hyperthyroidism. Sequencing was carried out using peripheral blood or thyroid tissue (not recorded which). The V gene is TRBV6-1, the J gene TRBJ1-1; D gene ambiguous. The CDR3 DNA reads as TGTGCCAGCAGTGAGTTTTTAGGTGCGGAAGCTTTCTTT. This codes for CASSEFLGAEAFF.